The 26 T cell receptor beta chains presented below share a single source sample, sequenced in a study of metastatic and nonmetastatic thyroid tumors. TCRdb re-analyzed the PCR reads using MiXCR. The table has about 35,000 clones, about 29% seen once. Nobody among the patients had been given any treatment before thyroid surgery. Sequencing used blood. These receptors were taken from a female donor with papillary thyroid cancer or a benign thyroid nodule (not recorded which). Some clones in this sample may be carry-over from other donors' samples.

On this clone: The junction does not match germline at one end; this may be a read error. CDR3: CASSYRVRSGYTF. Written as DNA, the CDR3 is TGTGCCAGCAGTTACAGGGTCAGGAGTGGCTACACATTC. The rearrangement joins TRBV6-2 or TRBV6-3 to TRBJ1-2; no definite D call. Per germline, CDR1 MNHEY and CDR2 SVGEGT. The CDR3 has 13 residues.

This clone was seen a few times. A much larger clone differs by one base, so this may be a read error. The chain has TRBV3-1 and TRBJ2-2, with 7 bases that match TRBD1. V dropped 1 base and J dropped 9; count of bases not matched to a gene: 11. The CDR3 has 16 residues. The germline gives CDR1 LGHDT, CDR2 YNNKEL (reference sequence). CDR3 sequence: CASSQAALQGIRELFF. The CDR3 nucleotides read TGTGCCAGCAGCCAAGCGGCTTTACAGGGGATAAGGGAGCTGTTTTTT. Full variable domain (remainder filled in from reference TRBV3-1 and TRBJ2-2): DTAVSQTPKYLVTQMGNDKSIKCEQNLGHDTMYWYKQDSKKFLKIMFSYNNKELIINETVPNRFSPKSPDKAHLNLHINSLELGDSAVYFCASSQAALQGIRELFFGEGSRLTVL.

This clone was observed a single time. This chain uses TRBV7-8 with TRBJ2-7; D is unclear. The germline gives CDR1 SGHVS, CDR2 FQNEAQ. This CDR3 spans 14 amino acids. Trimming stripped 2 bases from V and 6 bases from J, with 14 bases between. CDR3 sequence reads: CASSLSGPYGEQYF. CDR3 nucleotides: TGTGCCAGCAGCTTATCTGGACCATATGGCGAGCAGTACTTC.

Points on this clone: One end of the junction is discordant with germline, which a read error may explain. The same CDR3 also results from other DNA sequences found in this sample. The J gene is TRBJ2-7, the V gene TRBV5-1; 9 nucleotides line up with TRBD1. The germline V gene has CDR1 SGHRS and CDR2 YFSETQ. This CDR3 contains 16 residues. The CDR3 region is CASSTQTGGEVNEQYF. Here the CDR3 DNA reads TGTGCAAGCAGCACTCAAACAGGGGGCGAGGTGAACGAGCAGTACTTC.

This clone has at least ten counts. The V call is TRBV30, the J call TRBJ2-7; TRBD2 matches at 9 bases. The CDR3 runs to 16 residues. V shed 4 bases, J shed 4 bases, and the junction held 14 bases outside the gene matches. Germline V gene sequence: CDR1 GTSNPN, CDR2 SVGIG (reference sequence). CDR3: CAWTDGSGGRGYEQYF. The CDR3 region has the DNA TGTGCCTGGACCGACGGGTCCGGCGGGAGGGGGTACGAGCAGTACTTC.

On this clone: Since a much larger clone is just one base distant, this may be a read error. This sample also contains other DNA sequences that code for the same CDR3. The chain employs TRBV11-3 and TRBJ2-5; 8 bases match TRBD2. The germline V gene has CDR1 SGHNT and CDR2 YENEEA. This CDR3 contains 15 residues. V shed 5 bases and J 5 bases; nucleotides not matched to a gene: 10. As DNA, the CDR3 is TGTGCCAGCAGCCCGGGGGGGGGCGAGGAGGAGACCCAGTACTTC. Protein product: CASSPGGGEEETQYF.

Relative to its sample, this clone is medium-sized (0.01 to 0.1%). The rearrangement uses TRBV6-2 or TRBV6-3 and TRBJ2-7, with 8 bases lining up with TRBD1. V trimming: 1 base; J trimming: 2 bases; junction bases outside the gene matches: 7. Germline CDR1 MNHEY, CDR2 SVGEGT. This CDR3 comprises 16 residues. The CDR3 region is CASSYLGDRPTYEQYF. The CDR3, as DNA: TGTGCCAGCAGTTACTTGGGGGACAGGCCCACCTACGAGCAGTACTTC.

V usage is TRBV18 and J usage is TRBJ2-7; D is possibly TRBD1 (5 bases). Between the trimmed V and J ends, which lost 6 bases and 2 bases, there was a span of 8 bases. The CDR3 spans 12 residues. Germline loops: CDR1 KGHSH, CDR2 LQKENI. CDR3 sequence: CASSETAYEQYF. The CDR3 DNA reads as TGTGCCAGCTCGGAGACAGCCTACGAGCAGTACTTC.

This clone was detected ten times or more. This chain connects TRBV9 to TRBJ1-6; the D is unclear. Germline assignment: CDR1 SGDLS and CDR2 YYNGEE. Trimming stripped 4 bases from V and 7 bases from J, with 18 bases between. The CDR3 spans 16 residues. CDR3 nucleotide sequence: TGTGCCAGCAGCCCCTTAGCGGGCAGTACCAATTCACCCCTCCACTTT. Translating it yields CASSPLAGSTNSPLHF.

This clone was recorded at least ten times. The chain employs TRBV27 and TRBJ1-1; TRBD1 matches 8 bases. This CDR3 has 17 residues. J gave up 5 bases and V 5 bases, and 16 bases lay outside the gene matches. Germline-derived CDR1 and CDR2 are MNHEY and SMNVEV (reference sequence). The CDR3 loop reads CASSHIDRGLVRTEAFF. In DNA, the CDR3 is TGTGCCAGCAGTCATATTGACAGGGGTCTTGTTAGGACTGAAGCTTTCTTT.

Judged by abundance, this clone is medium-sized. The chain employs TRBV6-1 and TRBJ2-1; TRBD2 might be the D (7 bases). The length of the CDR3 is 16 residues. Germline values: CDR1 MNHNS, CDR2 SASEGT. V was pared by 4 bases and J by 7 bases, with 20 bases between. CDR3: CASSGGGLARGNEQFF. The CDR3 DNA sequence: TGTGCCAGCAGTGGGGGGGGGCTAGCACGCGGAAATGAGCAGTTCTTC.

In nucleotides, the CDR3 is TGTGCCAGCAGCTTTTTCTGCGGGGGGGAGGAAGATACGCAGTATTTT. This gives the protein CASSFFCGGEEDTQYF. The chain recombines TRBV7-8 with TRBJ2-3; the match to TRBD2 covers 9 bases. Trimming removed 3 bases from V and 5 bases from J; junction bases left unmatched: 9. This CDR3 spans 16 amino acids. Per the germline V gene, CDR1 is SGHVS and CDR2 is FQNEAQ.

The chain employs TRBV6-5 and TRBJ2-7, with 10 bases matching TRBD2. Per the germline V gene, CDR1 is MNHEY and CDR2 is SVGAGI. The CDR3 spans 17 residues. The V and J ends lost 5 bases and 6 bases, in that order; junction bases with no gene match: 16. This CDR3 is CASSTGIAGGQGGEQYF. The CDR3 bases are TGTGCCAGCAGTACTGGAATAGCGGGAGGTCAGGGGGGCGAGCAGTACTTC.

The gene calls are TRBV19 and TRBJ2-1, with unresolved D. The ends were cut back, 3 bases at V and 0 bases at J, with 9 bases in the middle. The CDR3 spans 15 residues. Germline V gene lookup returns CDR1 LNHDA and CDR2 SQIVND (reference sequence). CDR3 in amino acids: CASSITLISYNEQFF. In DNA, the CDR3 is TGTGCCAGTAGTATTACCCTGATCTCCTACAATGAGCAGTTCTTC.

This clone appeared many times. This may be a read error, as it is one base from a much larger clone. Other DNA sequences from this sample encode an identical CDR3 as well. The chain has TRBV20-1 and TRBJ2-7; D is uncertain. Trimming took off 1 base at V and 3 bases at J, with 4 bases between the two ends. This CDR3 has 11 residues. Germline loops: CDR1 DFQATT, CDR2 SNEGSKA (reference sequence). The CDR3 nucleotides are TGCAGTGCTAGAGCTAGCTACGAGCAGTACTTC. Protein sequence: CSARASYEQYF.

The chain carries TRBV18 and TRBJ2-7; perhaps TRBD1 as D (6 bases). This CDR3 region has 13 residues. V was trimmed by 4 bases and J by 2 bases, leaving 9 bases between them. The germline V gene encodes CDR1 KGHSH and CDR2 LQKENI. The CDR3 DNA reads TGTGCCAGCTCACGGGACATAACCTACGAGCAGTACTTC. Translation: CASSRDITYEQYF.

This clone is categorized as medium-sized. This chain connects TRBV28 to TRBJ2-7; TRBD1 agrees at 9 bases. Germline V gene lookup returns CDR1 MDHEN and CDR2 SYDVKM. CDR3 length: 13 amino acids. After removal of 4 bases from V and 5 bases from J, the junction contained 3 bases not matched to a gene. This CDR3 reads CASSWGTGNEQYF. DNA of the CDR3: TGTGCCAGCAGTTGGGGGACAGGGAACGAGCAGTACTTC.

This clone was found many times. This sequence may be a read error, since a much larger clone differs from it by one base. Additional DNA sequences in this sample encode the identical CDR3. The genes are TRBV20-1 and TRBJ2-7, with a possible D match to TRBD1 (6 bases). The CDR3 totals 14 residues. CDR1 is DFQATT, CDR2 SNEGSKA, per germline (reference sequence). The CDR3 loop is CSALGTRRSYEQYF. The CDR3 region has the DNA TGTAGTGCTCTCGGGACACGGCGCTCCTACGAGCAGTACTTC.

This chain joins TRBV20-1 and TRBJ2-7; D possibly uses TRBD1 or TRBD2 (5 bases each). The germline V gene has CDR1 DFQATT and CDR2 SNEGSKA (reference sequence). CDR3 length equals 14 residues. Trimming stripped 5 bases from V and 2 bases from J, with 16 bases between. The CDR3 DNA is TGCAGTGCTCCATCGGGACGCCTCGCCTACGAGCAGTACTTC. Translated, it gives CSAPSGRLAYEQYF.

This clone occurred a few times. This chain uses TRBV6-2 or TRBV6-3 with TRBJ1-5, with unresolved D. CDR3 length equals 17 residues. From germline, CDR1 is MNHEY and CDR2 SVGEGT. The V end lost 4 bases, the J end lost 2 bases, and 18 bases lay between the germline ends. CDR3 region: CASSSAGEKRGNQPQHF. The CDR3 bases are TGTGCCAGCAGTTCTGCCGGGGAAAAACGGGGCAATCAGCCCCAGCATTTT.

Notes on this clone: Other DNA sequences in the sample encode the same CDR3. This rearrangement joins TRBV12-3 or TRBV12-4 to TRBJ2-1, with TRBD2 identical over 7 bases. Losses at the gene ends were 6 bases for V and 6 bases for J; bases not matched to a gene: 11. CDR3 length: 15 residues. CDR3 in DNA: TGTGCCAGCAGCCGCGGGGGTCCTAGTGGCAATGAGCAGTTCTTC. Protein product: CASSRGGPSGNEQFF.

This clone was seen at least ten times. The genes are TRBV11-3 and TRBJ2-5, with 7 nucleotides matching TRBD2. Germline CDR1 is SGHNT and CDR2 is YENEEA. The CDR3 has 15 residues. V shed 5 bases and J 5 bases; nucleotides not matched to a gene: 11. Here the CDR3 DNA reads TGTGCCAGCAGCCAAGGGACGGCGGGGGATGAGACCCAGTACTTC. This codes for CASSQGTAGDETQYF.

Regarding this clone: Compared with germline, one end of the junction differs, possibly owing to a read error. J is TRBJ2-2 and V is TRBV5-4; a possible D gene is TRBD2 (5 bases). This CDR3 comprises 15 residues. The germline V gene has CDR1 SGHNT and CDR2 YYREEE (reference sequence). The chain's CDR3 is CASSLRLSNTGELFF. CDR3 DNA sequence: TGTGCAAGCAGCTTGAGACTATCTAACACCGGGGAGCTGTTTTTT.

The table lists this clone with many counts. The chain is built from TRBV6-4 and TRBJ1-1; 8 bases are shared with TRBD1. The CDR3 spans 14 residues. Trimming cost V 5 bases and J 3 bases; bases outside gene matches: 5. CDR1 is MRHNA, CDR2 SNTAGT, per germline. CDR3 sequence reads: CASSYKQGDTEAFF. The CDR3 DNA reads TGTGCCAGCAGTTATAAACAGGGGGACACTGAAGCTTTCTTT.

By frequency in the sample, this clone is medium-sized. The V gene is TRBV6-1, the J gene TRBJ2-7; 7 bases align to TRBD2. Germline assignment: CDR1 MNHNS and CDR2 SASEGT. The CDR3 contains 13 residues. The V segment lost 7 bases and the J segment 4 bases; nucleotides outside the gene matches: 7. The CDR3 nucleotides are TGTGCCAGCATGGGGAGCGGGGCTTACGAGCAGTACTTC. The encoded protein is CASMGSGAYEQYF.

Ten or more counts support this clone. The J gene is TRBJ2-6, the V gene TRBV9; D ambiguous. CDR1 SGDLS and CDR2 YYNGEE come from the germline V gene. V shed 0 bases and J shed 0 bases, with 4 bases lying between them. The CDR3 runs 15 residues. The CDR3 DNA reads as TGTGCCAGCAGCGTAGACACCTCTGGGGCCAACGTCCTGACTTTC. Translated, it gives CASSVDTSGANVLTF.